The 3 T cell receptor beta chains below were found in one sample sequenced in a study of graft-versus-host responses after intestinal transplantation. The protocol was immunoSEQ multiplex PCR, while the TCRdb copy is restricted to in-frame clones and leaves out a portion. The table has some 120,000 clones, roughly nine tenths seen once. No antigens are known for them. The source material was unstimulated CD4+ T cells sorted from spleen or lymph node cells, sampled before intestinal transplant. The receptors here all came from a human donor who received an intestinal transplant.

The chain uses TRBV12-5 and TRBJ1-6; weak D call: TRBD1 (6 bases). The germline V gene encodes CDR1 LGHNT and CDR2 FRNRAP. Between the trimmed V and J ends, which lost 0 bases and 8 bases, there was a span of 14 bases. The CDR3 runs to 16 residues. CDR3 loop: CASGLVKGESDSPLHF. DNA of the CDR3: TGTGCTAGTGGTTTGGTAAAGGGGGAATCAGATTCACCCCTCCACTTT.

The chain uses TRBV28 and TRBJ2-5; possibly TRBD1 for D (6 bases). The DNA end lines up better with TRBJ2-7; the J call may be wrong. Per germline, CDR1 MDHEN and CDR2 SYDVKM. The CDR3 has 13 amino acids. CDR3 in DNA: TGTGCCAGCAGTCCCGGGACAAACTACGAGCAGTACTTC. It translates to CASSPGTNYEQYF.

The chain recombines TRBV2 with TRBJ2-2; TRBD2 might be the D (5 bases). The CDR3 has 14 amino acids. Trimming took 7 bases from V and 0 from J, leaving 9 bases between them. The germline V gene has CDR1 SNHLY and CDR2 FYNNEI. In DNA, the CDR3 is TGTGCCAGCAACTCACTAGCGAACACCGGGGAGCTGTTTTTT. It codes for CASNSLANTGELFF.